What follows are 4 T cell receptor beta chains derived from one specimen sequenced in a study of spatial heterogeneity in lung cancer. Time point in this sample: sample taken at primary tumor resection. Unsorted samples of tumor, nontumor lung or frozen PBMC had their whole RNA sequenced. TCRdb reprocessed the 5' RACE reads via MiXCR and lists one record per CDR3 protein. The sample shows about 45,000 distinct CDR3 sequences, roughly 7% of them seen only once. Source: PBMCs, taken at surgery. Every receptor here comes from a female donor with early-stage non-small cell lung cancer.

The table lists this clonotype with a few counts. The rearrangement links TRBV3-1 to TRBJ1-6, with D uncertain. Germline CDR1 LGHDT, CDR2 YNNKEL (reference sequence). Trimming removed 7 bases from V and 10 bases from J, with 11 bases in between. The CDR3 has 12 residues. The chain's CDR3 is CASTVSKSPLHF. CDR3 in DNA: TGTGCCAGCACCGTTAGTAAATCACCCCTCCACTTT.

There are many counts of this clonotype. The chain is built from TRBV4-3 and TRBJ1-6; D not resolved. CDR1 is LGHNA, CDR2 YSLEER, per germline. V dropped 1 base and J dropped 9 bases, with 10 bases sitting between them. This CDR3 region has 14 residues. The CDR3 coding sequence is TGCGCCAGCAGCCAAGTTACCGAGGTTTCACCCCTCCACTTT. As protein: CASSQVTEVSPLHF.

In its sample, this clonotype was seen many times. The rearrangement joins TRBV12-3 or TRBV12-4 to TRBJ1-3; perhaps TRBD1 as D (6 bases). Trimming cost V 6 bases and J 2 bases, with 11 bases left between them. This CDR3 has 14 amino acids. CDR3 bases: TGTGCCAGCAGCCTCAGGACAGCTGGAAACACCATATATTTT. Residues: CASSLRTAGNTIYF.

The chain recombines TRBV25-1 with TRBJ2-7; a possible D gene is TRBD1 (6 bases). The germline V and J ends were trimmed by 4 bases and 8 bases, with 15 bases remaining between them. The CDR3 consists of 13 residues. Germline CDR1 and CDR2: MGHDK and SYGVNS. CDR3 loop: CASSATIQGKQYF. CDR3 nucleotides: TGTGCCAGCAGTGCCACGATACAGGGAAAGCAGTACTTC.